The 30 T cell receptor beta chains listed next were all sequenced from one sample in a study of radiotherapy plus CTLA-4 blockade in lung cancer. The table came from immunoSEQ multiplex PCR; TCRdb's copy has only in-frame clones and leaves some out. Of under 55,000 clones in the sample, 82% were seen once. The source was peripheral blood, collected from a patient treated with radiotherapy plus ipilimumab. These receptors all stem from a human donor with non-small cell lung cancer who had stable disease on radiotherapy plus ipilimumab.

The CDR3 is CASSWASGDYEQYF. In DNA form, the CDR3 reads TGTGCCAGCAGTTGGGCTAGCGGAGACTACGAGCAGTACTTC. The rearrangement joins TRBV6-6 to TRBJ2-7; 7 bases align to TRBD2. The CDR3 runs to 14 residues. V shed 4 bases, J shed 3 bases, and the junction held 6 bases outside the gene matches. Germline assignment: CDR1 MNHNY and CDR2 SVGAGI (reference sequence).

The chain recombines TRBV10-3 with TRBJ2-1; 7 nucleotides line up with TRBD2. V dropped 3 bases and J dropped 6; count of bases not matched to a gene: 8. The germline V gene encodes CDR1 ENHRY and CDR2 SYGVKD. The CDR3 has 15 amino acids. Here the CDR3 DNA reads TGTGCCATCAGTGACGGTGGGAGGGCCTCCAATGAGCAGTTCTTC. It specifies CAISDGGRASNEQFF.

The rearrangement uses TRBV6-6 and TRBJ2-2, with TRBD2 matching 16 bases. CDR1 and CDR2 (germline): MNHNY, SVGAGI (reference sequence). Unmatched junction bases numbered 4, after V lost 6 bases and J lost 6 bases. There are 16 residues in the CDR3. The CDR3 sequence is CASSPGLAGGPGELFF. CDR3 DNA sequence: TGTGCCAGCAGCCCGGGACTAGCGGGAGGGCCCGGGGAGCTGTTTTTT.

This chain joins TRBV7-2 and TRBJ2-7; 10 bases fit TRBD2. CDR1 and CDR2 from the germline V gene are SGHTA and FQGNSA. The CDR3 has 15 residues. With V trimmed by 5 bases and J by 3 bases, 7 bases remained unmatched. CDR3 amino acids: CASSISGRRHYEQYF. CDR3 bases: TGTGCCAGCAGCATTAGCGGGAGGCGGCACTACGAGCAGTACTTC.

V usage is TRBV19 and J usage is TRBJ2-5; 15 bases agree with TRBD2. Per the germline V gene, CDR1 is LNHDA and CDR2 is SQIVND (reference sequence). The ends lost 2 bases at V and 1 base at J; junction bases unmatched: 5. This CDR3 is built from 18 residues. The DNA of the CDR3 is TGTGCCAGTAGTATAAGGGGACTAGCGGGAGGACTCCAAGAGACCCAGTACTTC. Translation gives CASSIRGLAGGLQETQYF. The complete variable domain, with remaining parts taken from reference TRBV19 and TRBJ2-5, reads DGGITQSPKYLFRKEGQNVTLSCEQNLNHDAMYWYRQDPGQGLRLIYYSQIVNDFQKGDIAEGYSVSREKKESFPLTVTSAQKNPTAFYLCASSIRGLAGGLQETQYFGPGTRLLVL.

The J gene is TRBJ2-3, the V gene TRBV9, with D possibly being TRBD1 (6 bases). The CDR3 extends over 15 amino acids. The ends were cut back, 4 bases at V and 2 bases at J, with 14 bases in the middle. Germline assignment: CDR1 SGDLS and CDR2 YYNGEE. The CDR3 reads CASSRRGGLTDTQYF. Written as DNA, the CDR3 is TGTGCCAGCAGCAGACGAGGGGGTCTCACAGATACGCAGTATTTT.

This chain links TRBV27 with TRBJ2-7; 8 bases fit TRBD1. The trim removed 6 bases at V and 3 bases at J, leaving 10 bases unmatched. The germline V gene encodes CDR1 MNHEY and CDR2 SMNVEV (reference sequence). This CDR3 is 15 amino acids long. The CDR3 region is CASRKTTGALYEQYF. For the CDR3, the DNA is TGTGCCAGCAGAAAAACGACAGGGGCTCTCTACGAGCAGTACTTC.

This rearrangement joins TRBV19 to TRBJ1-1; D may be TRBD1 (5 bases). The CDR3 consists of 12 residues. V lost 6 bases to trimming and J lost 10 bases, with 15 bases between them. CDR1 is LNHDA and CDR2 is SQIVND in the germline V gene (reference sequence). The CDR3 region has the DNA TGTGCCAGTAGCGGCGTCGGGGGGGGAGCTTTCTTT. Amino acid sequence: CASSGVGGGAFF.

The CDR3 reads CASSHRQGRDQPQHF. In DNA form, the CDR3 reads TGTGCCAGCAGTCACCGACAGGGAAGAGACCAGCCCCAGCATTTT. J is TRBJ1-5 and V is TRBV6-6, with 7 bases aligning to TRBD1. The CDR3 consists of 15 residues. V was pared by 5 bases and J by 7 bases, with 11 bases of the junction left unmatched. Germline V lookup: CDR1 MNHNY, CDR2 SVGAGI (reference sequence).

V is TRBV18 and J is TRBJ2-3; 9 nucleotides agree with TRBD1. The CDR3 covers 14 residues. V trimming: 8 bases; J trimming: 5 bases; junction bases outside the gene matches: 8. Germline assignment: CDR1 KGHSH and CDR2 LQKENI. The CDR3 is CASRNRGHEDTQYF. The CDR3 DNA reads TGTGCCAGCCGGAACAGGGGGCATGAAGATACGCAGTATTTT.

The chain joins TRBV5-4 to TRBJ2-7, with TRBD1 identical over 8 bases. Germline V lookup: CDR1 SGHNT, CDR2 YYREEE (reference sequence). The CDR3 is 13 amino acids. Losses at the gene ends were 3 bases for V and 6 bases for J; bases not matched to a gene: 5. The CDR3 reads CASSSGTGIEQYF. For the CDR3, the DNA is TGTGCCAGCAGCTCCGGGACAGGTATCGAGCAGTACTTC.

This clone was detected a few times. The CDR3 protein is CASSIGQGRNEQFF. CDR3 in DNA: TGTGCCAGCAGCATTGGACAGGGCAGAAATGAGCAGTTCTTC. This sequence joins TRBV7-3 and TRBJ2-1; TRBD1 agrees at 8 bases. CDR3 size: 14 residues. V was clipped by 5 bases and J by 7 bases; unmatched bases: 7. Germline-derived CDR1 and CDR2 are SGHTA and FQGTGA. Full variable domain (remainder filled in from reference TRBV7-3 and TRBJ2-1): GAGVSQTPSNKVTEKGKYVELRCDPISGHTALYWYRQSLGQGPEFLIYFQGTGAADDSGLPNDRFFAVRPEGSVSTLKIQRTERGDSAVYLCASSIGQGRNEQFFGPGTRLTVL.

CDR3 in DNA: TGTGCCAGCAAATTCGACAGGGGAGGAACAGATACGCAGTATTTT. As protein: CASKFDRGGTDTQYF. The rearrangement joins TRBV6-1 to TRBJ2-3; 8 nucleotides match TRBD1. CDR1 and CDR2 (germline): MNHNS, SASEGT. The junction had 9 bases not matched to a gene; V was cut back by 7 bases and J by 3 bases. This CDR3 is 15 amino acids long.

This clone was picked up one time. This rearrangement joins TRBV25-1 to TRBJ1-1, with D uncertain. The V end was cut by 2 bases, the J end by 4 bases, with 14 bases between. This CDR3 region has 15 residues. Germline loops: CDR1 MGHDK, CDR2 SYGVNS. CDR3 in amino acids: CASSERLPSGTEAFF. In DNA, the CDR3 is TGTGCCAGCAGTGAACGCCTCCCTTCGGGCACTGAAGCTTTCTTT.

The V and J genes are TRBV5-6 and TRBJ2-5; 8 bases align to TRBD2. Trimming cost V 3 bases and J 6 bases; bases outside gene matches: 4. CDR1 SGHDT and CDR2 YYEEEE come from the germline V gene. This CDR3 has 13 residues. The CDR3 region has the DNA TGTGCCAGCAGCTCGGGACTAGGAAAGACCCAGTACTTC. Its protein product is CASSSGLGKTQYF.

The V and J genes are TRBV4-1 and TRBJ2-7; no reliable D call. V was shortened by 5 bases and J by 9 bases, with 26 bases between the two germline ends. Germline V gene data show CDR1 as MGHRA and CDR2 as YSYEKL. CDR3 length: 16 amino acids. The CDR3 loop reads CASSLGRHGYLSGQYF. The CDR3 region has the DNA TGCGCCAGCAGCTTGGGCCGGCACGGATACCTTAGTGGGCAGTACTTC.

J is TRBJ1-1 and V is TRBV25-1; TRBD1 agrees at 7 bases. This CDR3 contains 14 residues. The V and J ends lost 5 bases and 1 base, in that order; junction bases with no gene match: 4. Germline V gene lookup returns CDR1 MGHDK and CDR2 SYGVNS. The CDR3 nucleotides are TGTGCCAGCAGTAACAGGGGTTCGAACACTGAAGCTTTCTTT. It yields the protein CASSNRGSNTEAFF. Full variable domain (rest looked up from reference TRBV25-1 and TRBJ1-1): EADIYQTPRYLVIGTGKKITLECSQTMGHDKMYWYQQDPGMELHLIHYSYGVNSTEKGDLSSESTVSRIRTEHFPLTLESARPSHTSQYLCASSNRGSNTEAFFGQGTRLTVV.

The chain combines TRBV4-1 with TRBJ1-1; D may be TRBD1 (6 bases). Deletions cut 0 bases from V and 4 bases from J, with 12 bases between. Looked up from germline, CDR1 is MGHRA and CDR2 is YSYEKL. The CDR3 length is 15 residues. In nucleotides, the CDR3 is TGCGCCAGCAGCCAAGAAGGGGAGGGGGGCACTGAAGCTTTCTTT. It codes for CASSQEGEGGTEAFF.

The CDR3 DNA sequence: TGTGCCAGCACCCCCGGGCGGGGCGGACAAAACATTCAGTACTTC. This sequence encodes CASTPGRGGQNIQYF. This rearrangement joins TRBV2 to TRBJ2-4, with a possible D match to TRBD2 (6 bases). The CDR3 sequence is 15 residues long. Germline V CDR1 and CDR2: SNHLY, FYNNEI. The germline V and J ends were trimmed by 7 bases and 5 bases, with 18 bases remaining between them.

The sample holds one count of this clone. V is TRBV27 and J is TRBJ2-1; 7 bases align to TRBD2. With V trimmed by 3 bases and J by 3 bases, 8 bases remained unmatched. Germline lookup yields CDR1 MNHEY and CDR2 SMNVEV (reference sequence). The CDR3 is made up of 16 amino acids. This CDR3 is CASSFQGRAGYNEQFF. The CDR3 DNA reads TGTGCCAGCAGTTTTCAAGGGAGGGCGGGCTACAATGAGCAGTTCTTC.

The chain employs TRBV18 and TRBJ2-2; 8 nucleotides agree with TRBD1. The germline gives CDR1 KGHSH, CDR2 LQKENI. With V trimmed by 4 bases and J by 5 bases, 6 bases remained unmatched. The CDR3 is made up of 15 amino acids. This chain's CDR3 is CASSLGTGRTGELFF. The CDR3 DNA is TGTGCCAGCTCACTCGGGACAGGAAGGACCGGGGAGCTGTTTTTT. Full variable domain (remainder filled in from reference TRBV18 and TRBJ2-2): NAGVMQNPRHLVRRRGQEARLRCSPMKGHSHVYWYRQLPEEGLKFMVYLQKENIIDESGMPKERFSAEFPKEGPSILRIQQVVRGDSAAYFCASSLGTGRTGELFFGEGSRLTVL.

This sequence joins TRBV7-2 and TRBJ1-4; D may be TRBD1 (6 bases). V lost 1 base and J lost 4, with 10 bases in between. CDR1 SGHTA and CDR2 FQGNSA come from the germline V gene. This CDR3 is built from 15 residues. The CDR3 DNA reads TGTGCCAGCAGCTTAGTAGGACAGCGTAATGAAAAACTGTTTTTT. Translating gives CASSLVGQRNEKLFF. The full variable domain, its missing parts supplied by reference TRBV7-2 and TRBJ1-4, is GAGVSQSPSNKVTEKGKDVELRCDPISGHTALYWYRQSLGQGLEFLIYFQGNSAPDKSGLPSDRFSAERTGGSVSTLTIQRTQQEDSAVYLCASSLVGQRNEKLFFGSGTQLSVL.

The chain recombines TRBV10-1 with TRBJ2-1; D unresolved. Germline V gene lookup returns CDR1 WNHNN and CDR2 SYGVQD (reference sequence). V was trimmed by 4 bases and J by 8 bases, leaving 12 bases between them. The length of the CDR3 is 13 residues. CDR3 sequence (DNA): TGCGCCAGCAGTGGATCGAGCCAGGATGAGCAGTTCTTC. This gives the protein CASSGSSQDEQFF.

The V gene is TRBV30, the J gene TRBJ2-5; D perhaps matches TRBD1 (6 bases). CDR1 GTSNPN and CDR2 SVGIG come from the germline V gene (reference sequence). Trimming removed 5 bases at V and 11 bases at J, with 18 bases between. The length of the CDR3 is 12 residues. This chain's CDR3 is CAWGRQVYEQYF. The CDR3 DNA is TGTGCCTGGGGGAGACAGGTTTATGAGCAGTACTTC. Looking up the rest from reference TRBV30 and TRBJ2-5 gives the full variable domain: SQTIHQWPATLVQPVGSPLSLECTVEGTSNPNLYWYRQAAGRGLQLLFYSVGIGQISSEVPQNLSASRPQDRQFILSSKKLLLSDSGFYLCAWGRQVYEQYFGPGTRLLVL.

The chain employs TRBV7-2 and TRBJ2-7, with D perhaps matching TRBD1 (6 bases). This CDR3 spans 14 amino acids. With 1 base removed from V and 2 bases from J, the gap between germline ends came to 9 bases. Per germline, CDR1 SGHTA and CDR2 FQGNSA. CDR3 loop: CASSLEQGTYEQYF. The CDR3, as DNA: TGTGCCAGCAGCTTAGAACAGGGCACCTACGAGCAGTACTTC. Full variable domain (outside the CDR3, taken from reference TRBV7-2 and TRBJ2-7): GAGVSQSPSNKVTEKGKDVELRCDPISGHTALYWYRQSLGQGLEFLIYFQGNSAPDKSGLPSDRFSAERTGGSVSTLTIQRTQQEDSAVYLCASSLEQGTYEQYFGPGTRLTVT.

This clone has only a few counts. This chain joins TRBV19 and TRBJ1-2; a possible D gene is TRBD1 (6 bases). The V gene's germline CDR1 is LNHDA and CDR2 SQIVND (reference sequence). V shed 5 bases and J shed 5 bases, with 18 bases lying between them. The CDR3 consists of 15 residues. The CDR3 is CASSFGRGPAYGYTF. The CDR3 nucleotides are TGTGCCAGTAGTTTCGGCAGGGGTCCCGCGTATGGCTACACCTTC.

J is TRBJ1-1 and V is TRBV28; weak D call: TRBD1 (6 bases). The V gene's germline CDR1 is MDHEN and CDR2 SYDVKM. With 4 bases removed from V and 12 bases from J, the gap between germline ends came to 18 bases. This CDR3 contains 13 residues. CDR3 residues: CASSWTAGARPFF. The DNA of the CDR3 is TGTGCCAGCAGTTGGACTGCGGGGGCTCGGCCTTTCTTT.

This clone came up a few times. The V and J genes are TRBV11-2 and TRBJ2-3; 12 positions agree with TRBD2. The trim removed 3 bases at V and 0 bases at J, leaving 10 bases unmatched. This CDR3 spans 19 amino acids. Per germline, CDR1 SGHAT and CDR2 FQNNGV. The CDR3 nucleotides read TGTGCCAGCAGCTTGCCGATTCCGGGACTAGCGGGTAGCACAGATACGCAGTATTTT. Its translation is CASSLPIPGLAGSTDTQYF.

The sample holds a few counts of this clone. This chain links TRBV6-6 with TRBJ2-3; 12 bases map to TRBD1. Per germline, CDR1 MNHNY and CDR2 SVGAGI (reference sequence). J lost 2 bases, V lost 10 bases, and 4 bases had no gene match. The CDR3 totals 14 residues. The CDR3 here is CATRDRGLTDTQYF. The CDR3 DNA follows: TGTGCCACTAGGGACAGGGGGCTCACAGATACGCAGTATTTT.

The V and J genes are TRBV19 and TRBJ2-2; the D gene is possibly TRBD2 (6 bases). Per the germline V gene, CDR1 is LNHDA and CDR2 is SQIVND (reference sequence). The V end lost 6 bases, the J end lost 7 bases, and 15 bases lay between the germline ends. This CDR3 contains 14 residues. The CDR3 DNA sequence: TGTGCCAGTAGGGTTGAACTAGCTGGCGGGGAGCTGTTTTTT. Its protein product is CASRVELAGGELFF.